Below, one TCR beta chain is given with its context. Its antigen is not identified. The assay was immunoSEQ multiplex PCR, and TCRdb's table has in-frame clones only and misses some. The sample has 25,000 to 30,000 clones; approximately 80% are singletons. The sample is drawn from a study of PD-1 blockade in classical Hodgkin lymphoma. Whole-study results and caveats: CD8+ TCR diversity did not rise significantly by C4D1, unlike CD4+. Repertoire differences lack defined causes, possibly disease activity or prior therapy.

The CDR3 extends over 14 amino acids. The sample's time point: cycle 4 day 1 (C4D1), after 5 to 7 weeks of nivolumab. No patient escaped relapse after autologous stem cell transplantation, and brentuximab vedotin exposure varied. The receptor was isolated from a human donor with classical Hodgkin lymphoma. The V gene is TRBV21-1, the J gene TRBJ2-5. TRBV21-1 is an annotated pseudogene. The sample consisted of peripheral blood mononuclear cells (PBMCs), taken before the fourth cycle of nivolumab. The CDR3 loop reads CASSKGGFQETQYF. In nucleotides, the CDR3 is TGTGCCAGCAGCAAAGGGGGGTTCCAAGAGACCCAGTACTTC.